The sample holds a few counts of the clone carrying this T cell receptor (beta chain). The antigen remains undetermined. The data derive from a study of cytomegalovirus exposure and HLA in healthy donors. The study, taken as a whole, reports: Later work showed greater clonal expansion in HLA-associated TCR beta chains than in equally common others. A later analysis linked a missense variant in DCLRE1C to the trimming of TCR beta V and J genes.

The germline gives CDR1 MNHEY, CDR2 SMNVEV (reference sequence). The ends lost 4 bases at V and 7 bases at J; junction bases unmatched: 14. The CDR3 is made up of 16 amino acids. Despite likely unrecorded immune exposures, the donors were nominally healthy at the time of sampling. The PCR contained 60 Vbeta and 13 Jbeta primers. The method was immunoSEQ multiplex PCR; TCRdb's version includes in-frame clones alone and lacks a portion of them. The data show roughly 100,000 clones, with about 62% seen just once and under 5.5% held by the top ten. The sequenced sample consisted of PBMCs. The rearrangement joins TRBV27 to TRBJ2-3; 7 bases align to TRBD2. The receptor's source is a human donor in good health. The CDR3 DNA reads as TGTGCCAGCAGTTCCTGGGCGGGGAGGGCCTTGAATACGCAGTATTTT. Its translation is CASSSWAGRALNTQYF.